The present entry profiles one TCR beta chain with its context. Per the original methods: By means of reference gene primer amplification, nucleated cell counts were estimated. Measured with immunoSEQ multiplex PCR; TCRdb has only the in-frame clones, and not every one. V and J calls and clone size are given by that table; D and trimming were obtained from the DNA. This sample has approximately 220,000 clones, with roughly four fifths found just once. V was clipped by 5 bases and J by 1 base; unmatched bases: 5. Germline CDR1 SEHNR, CDR2 FQNEAQ (reference sequence). This CDR3 is 15 amino acids long. These data come from a study of blood T cell repertoires in COVID-19.

The V call is TRBV7-9, the J call TRBJ1-1; TRBD1 matches 9 bases. The sequenced sample consisted of PBMCs or T cells enriched from blood (not recorded which). This clonotype originated in a woman aged 50 to 60 who had been exposed to COVID-19. Written as DNA, the CDR3 is TGTGCCAGCAGCCGTTCGGGACAGGGGAACACTGAAGCTTTCTTT. Translating gives CASSRSGQGNTEAFF. Complete variable domain (other parts from reference TRBV7-9 and TRBJ1-1): DTGVSQNPRHKITKRGQNVTFRCDPISEHNRLYWYRQTLGQGPEFLTYFQNEAQLEKSRLLSDRFSAERPKGSFSTLEIQRTEQGDSAMYLCASSRSGQGNTEAFFGQGTRLTVV.